The 32 T cell receptor beta chains listed next were all sequenced from one sample in a study of cytomegalovirus exposure and HLA in healthy donors. A multiplex PCR was run with 60 Vbeta primers and 13 Jbeta primers. The repertoire was sequenced with immunoSEQ multiplex PCR; TCRdb's copy has only in-frame clones and lacks some. The sample lists around 76,000 clones; around 78% were seen once. What was sequenced was PBMCs. Receptors were obtained from a man aged 35 to 55 in good health and CMV-seronegative.

A word on this clone: This is likely a read error, given that the CDR3 carries no conserved phenylalanine or tryptophan at its end. The DNA is omitted, as the CDR3 cannot be located on it reliably, and the CDR3 follows TCRdb's listing. This chain connects TRBV28 to TRBJ1-1; the table's D call of TRBD1 was not tested on the DNA. CDR1 is MDHEN and CDR2 is SYDVKM in the germline V gene. From its first to its last residue, the CDR3 has 13 amino acids. The CDR3 loop reads CASSSYGQGSSRV.

The chain employs TRBV5-1 and TRBJ2-7, with 7 positions matching TRBD2. The CDR3 spans 15 residues. Germline V CDR1 and CDR2: SGHRS, YFSETQ. J was trimmed by 5 bases and V by 2 bases; bases with no gene match: 10. CDR3 in amino acids: CASSLSGMRYDEQYF. CDR3 nucleotides: TGCGCCAGCAGCTTAAGCGGGATGAGGTATGACGAGCAGTACTTC. Together with reference TRBV5-1 and TRBJ2-7, the CDR3 gives the full variable domain: KAGVTQTPRYLIKTRGQQVTLSCSPISGHRSVSWYQQTPGQGLQFLFEYFSETQRNKGNFPGRFSGRQFSNSRSEMNVSTLELGDSALYLCASSLSGMRYDEQYFGPGTRLTVT.

This chain connects TRBV4-2 to TRBJ2-1, with TRBD2 matching 8 bases. The germline V gene has CDR1 LGHNA and CDR2 YNFKEQ. The V segment lost 0 bases and the J segment 6 bases; nucleotides outside the gene matches: 19. CDR3 length: 20 amino acids. In nucleotides, the CDR3 is TGTGCCAGCAGCCAAGAGAGAATCGCAGGGTTGGTAGCGGGAATCAATGAGCAGTTCTTC. It encodes CASSQERIAGLVAGINEQFF.

This clone was counted a single time. The chain uses TRBV19 and TRBJ1-1; D remains ambiguous. Trimming cost V 4 bases and J 0 bases, with 12 bases left between them. Per germline, CDR1 LNHDA and CDR2 SQIVND (reference sequence). This CDR3 is built from 15 residues. In DNA form, the CDR3 reads TGTGCCAGTAGTAACCAAGCGAACTTGAACACTGAAGCTTTCTTT. This encodes CASSNQANLNTEAFF.

V usage is TRBV5-1 and J usage is TRBJ2-5, with 9 bases matching TRBD1. The DNA matches TRBJ2-7 better at its end, which makes the J call doubtful. The CDR3 covers 14 residues. CDR1 SGHRS and CDR2 YFSETQ come from the germline V gene. For the CDR3, the DNA is TGCGCCAGCAGCTCGGGACAGGGTGGCTACGAGCAGTACTTC. Amino acids: CASSSGQGGYEQYF.

The rearrangement uses TRBV7-2 and TRBJ2-3; 8 nucleotides match TRBD2. The CDR3 consists of 17 residues. Germline V gene data show CDR1 as SGHTA and CDR2 as FQGNSA. The trim removed 7 bases at V and 2 bases at J, leaving 14 bases unmatched. The CDR3 DNA reads as TGTGCCAGCACCGAGTCCCGACTAGCGTTAAACACAGATACGCAGTATTTT. This encodes CASTESRLALNTDTQYF. Full variable domain (remainder filled in from reference TRBV7-2 and TRBJ2-3): GAGVSQSPSNKVTEKGKDVELRCDPISGHTALYWYRQSLGQGLEFLIYFQGNSAPDKSGLPSDRFSAERTGGSVSTLTIQRTQQEDSAVYLCASTESRLALNTDTQYFGPGTRLTVL.

V usage is TRBV2 and J usage is TRBJ2-7; D is possibly TRBD2 (6 bases). The CDR3 is 13 amino acids. Looked up from germline, CDR1 is SNHLY and CDR2 is FYNNEI. Deletions cut 6 bases from V and 6 bases from J, with 15 bases between. CDR3 sequence (DNA): TGTGCCAGCAGATGGGACTCCCGGGGCGAGCAGTACTTC. It specifies CASRWDSRGEQYF.

The chain uses TRBV2 and TRBJ2-2, with 9 bases aligning to TRBD2. Germline CDR1 and CDR2: SNHLY and FYNNEI. This CDR3 contains 15 residues. V gave up 4 bases and J gave up 5 bases; unmatched junction bases: 5. This CDR3 is CASSGGSGRTGELFF. As DNA, the CDR3 is TGTGCCAGCAGTGGGGGTAGCGGGAGAACCGGGGAGCTGTTTTTT.

J is TRBJ1-1 and V is TRBV19; D ambiguous. With 5 bases removed from V and 1 base from J, the gap between germline ends came to 8 bases. This CDR3 spans 13 amino acids. Germline CDR1 reads LNHDA; CDR2 reads SQIVND (reference sequence). In DNA, the CDR3 is TGTGCCAGTAGTGGCAGGTGGAACACTGAAGCTTTCTTT. Protein: CASSGRWNTEAFF.

The gene calls are TRBV7-8 and TRBJ2-1; maybe TRBD2 (6 bases). This CDR3 contains 15 residues. Germline lookup yields CDR1 SGHVS and CDR2 FQNEAQ. V gave up 4 bases and J gave up 4 bases, with 14 bases separating them. The CDR3 DNA reads as TGTGCCAGCAGCTCCCTCCAGGGAGGATACAATGAGCAGTTCTTC. Its translation is CASSSLQGGYNEQFF.

This clone was observed a few times. This chain connects TRBV7-3 to TRBJ2-5; 15 bases align to TRBD2. Germline V gene lookup returns CDR1 SGHTA and CDR2 FQGTGA. V lost 4 bases to trimming and J lost 4 bases; unmatched junction nucleotides: 4. The CDR3 has 16 residues. CDR3 DNA: TGTGCCAGCAGCTCTGGACTAGCGGGAGGGACAGAGACCCAGTACTTC. Its protein product is CASSSGLAGGTETQYF. The full variable domain, with the rest looked up from reference TRBV7-3 and TRBJ2-5, is GAGVSQTPSNKVTEKGKYVELRCDPISGHTALYWYRQSLGQGPEFLIYFQGTGAADDSGLPNDRFFAVRPEGSVSTLKIQRTERGDSAVYLCASSSGLAGGTETQYFGPGTRLLVL.

The J gene is TRBJ2-1, the V gene TRBV2, with TRBD2 identical over 8 bases. Germline CDR1 is SNHLY and CDR2 is FYNNEI. V dropped 1 base and J dropped 9; count of bases not matched to a gene: 5. CDR3 length: 14 residues. The CDR3 is CASSEEREITEQFF. CDR3 sequence (DNA): TGTGCCAGCAGTGAAGAGCGGGAGATCACTGAGCAGTTCTTC.

V and J are TRBV7-9 and TRBJ1-2; possibly TRBD1 for D (6 bases). Trimming took 1 base from V and 8 from J, leaving 29 bases between them. Germline V lookup: CDR1 SEHNR, CDR2 FQNEAQ (reference sequence). This CDR3 is built from 19 residues. CDR3 residues: CASSLEPFTGHGSRGGYTF. The CDR3 DNA follows: TGTGCCAGCAGCTTAGAGCCGTTCACAGGGCATGGGTCTCGAGGCGGCTACACCTTC. Drawing the rest from reference TRBV7-9 and TRBJ1-2, the complete variable domain is DTGVSQNPRHKITKRGQNVTFRCDPISEHNRLYWYRQTLGQGPEFLTYFQNEAQLEKSRLLSDRFSAERPKGSFSTLEIQRTEQGDSAMYLCASSLEPFTGHGSRGGYTFGSGTRLTVV.

The chain recombines TRBV27 with TRBJ1-2; the match to TRBD1 covers 8 bases. Germline lookup yields CDR1 MNHEY and CDR2 SMNVEV (reference sequence). J was trimmed by 0 bases and V by 7 bases; bases with no gene match: 10. This CDR3 region has 16 residues. CDR3 DNA sequence: TGTGCCAGCACTCGGACAGGGAGCCCGACTAACTATGGCTACACCTTC. Its translation is CASTRTGSPTNYGYTF.

The chain has TRBV6-1 and TRBJ1-2, with TRBD1 matching 7 bases. This CDR3 spans 15 amino acids. The V gene's germline CDR1 is MNHNS and CDR2 SASEGT. Unmatched junction bases numbered 5, after V lost 4 bases and J lost 0 bases. The chain's CDR3 is CASSVSGTANYGYTF. The CDR3 region has the DNA TGTGCCAGCAGTGTATCCGGGACAGCTAACTATGGCTACACCTTC.

J is TRBJ1-1 and V is TRBV6-4; D gene uncertain. Germline CDR1 MRHNA, CDR2 SNTAGT. V lost 4 bases and J lost 4, with 10 bases in between. This CDR3 has 13 amino acids. The CDR3 loop is CASSVEGSTEAFF. CDR3 DNA sequence: TGTGCCAGCAGTGTGGAGGGCAGCACTGAAGCTTTCTTT.

The CDR3 DNA reads TGTGCCAGCCAAGCCGCCTATCAGCCCCAGCATTTT. Its protein product is CASQAAYQPQHF. V gene TRBV28 combines with J gene TRBJ1-5; the D is unclear. The V gene lost 8 bases and the J gene lost 5 bases, with 10 bases spanning the gap. The V gene's germline CDR1 is MDHEN and CDR2 SYDVKM. This CDR3 spans 12 amino acids.

This clone appeared a single time. The chain carries TRBV2 and TRBJ1-5, with D unclear. V was shortened by 5 bases and J by 5 bases, with 7 bases between the two germline ends. This CDR3 comprises 12 residues. Germline assignment: CDR1 SNHLY and CDR2 FYNNEI. The CDR3: CASSPYDQPQHF. The CDR3 DNA reads TGTGCCAGCAGTCCCTATGATCAGCCCCAGCATTTT.

This chain joins TRBV5-5 and TRBJ2-1; tentative D call: TRBD2 (6 bases). The CDR3 runs 16 residues. V shed 4 bases and J shed 7 bases, with 21 bases lying between them. Germline CDR1 is SGHKS and CDR2 is YYEKEE (reference sequence). The CDR3 region is CASSARFEIAANEQFF. As DNA, the CDR3 is TGTGCCAGCAGCGCGAGGTTTGAGATAGCGGCGAATGAGCAGTTCTTC. Variable domain in full (rest from reference TRBV5-5 and TRBJ2-1): DAGVTQSPTHLIKTRGQQVTLRCSPISGHKSVSWYQQVLGQGPQFIFQYYEKEERGRGNFPDRFSARQFPNYSSELNVNALLLGDSALYLCASSARFEIAANEQFFGPGTRLTVL.

J is TRBJ2-5 and V is TRBV5-1; 7 positions match TRBD1. With 1 base clipped from V and 5 bases from J, the junction kept 5 bases outside the gene matches. CDR1 SGHRS and CDR2 YFSETQ come from the germline V gene. The CDR3 is made up of 14 amino acids. CDR3 loop: CASSLTGASETQYF. The CDR3 DNA follows: TGCGCCAGCAGCTTGACAGGGGCGTCTGAGACCCAGTACTTC.

This clone was counted between two and nine times. The V and J genes are TRBV19 and TRBJ2-4; 7 nucleotides match TRBD2. The CDR3 contains 16 residues. J gave up 9 bases and V 5 bases, and 16 bases lay outside the gene matches. In germline, CDR1 is LNHDA, CDR2 SQIVND (reference sequence). The CDR3 reads CASSFSPQGGSRIQYF. As DNA, the CDR3 is TGTGCCAGTAGTTTCTCTCCGCAGGGAGGGAGTCGCATTCAGTACTTC.

This rearrangement joins TRBV5-1 to TRBJ2-2; a possible D gene is TRBD1 (6 bases). Germline CDR1 reads SGHRS; CDR2 reads YFSETQ. This CDR3 spans 15 amino acids. Deletions cut 7 bases from V and 3 bases from J, with 16 bases between. CDR3 amino acids: CASEDSPKHTGELFF. The CDR3 bases are TGCGCCAGCGAGGACAGCCCTAAACACACCGGGGAGCTGTTTTTT.

As regards this clone: One end of the junction varies from germline; a read error may be responsible. The chain links TRBV7-7 to TRBJ2-5, with TRBD2 as a possible D gene (6 bases). The CDR3 length is 15 residues. Germline values: CDR1 SSHAT, CDR2 FNYEAQ (reference sequence). The CDR3 is CASSSGGGSGETQYF. The CDR3, as DNA: TGTGCTAGCAGCTCCGGGGGTGGGAGCGGGGAGACCCAGTACTTC.

This clone was seen just once. The J gene is TRBJ2-3, the V gene TRBV5-6, with TRBD2 matching over 8 bases. The CDR3 consists of 18 residues. Losses at the gene ends were 3 bases for V and 1 base for J; bases not matched to a gene: 13. Germline V CDR1 and CDR2: SGHDT, YYEEEE. CDR3 protein: CASSSPGLGVLGTDTQYF. CDR3 coding DNA: TGTGCCAGCAGCTCTCCGGGACTAGGAGTTCTTGGCACAGATACGCAGTATTTT.

V and J are TRBV30 and TRBJ1-1; no definite D call. V was pared by 0 bases and J by 11 bases, with 22 bases between. From germline, CDR1 is GTSNPN and CDR2 SVGIG (reference sequence). This CDR3 is 15 amino acids long. CDR3 in amino acids: CAWSVRQRIRWWAFF. Here the CDR3 DNA reads TGTGCCTGGAGTGTAAGGCAGCGGATTAGGTGGTGGGCTTTCTTT.

The rearrangement joins TRBV6-5 to TRBJ2-7, with 10 bases fitting TRBD1. This CDR3 contains 15 residues. V lost 2 bases and J lost 7; bases outside the gene matches: 8. The V gene's germline CDR1 is MNHEY and CDR2 SVGAGI. The CDR3 region is CASSYKGTGDEEQYF. CDR3 bases: TGTGCCAGCAGTTACAAAGGGACAGGGGATGAGGAGCAGTACTTC.

This sequence joins TRBV5-1 and TRBJ1-5, with TRBD1 as a possible D gene (6 bases). The V end was cut by 0 bases, the J end by 5 bases, with 18 bases between. The germline CDR1 and CDR2 sequences are SGHRS and YFSETQ. The CDR3 runs 17 residues. The CDR3 coding sequence is TGCGCCAGCAGCTTGGGTAGTCAAGGGGACATTGATCAGCCCCAGCATTTT. Encoded protein: CASSLGSQGDIDQPQHF.

CDR3 in amino acids: CASKGQVDNQPQHF. The CDR3 DNA reads TGTGCCAGCAAGGGACAGGTCGACAATCAGCCCCAGCATTTT. The chain combines TRBV2 with TRBJ1-5, with 8 nucleotides matching TRBD1. Germline CDR1 SNHLY, CDR2 FYNNEI. The junction had 5 bases not matched to a gene; V was cut back by 7 bases and J by 3 bases. The CDR3 spans 14 residues.

The chain links TRBV5-1 to TRBJ2-5, with 7 bases fitting TRBD1. The CDR3 has 15 amino acids. Per germline, CDR1 SGHRS and CDR2 YFSETQ. J was trimmed by 2 bases and V by 3 bases; bases with no gene match: 7. The DNA of the CDR3 is TGCGCCAGCAGCTCACCACAGGGGACGCAAGAGACCCAGTACTTC. As protein: CASSSPQGTQETQYF.

The genes are TRBV7-2 and TRBJ2-2; D may be TRBD2 (6 bases). Trimming pared 0 bases from V and 3 bases from J, leaving 8 bases between. The CDR3 totals 15 residues. Per germline, CDR1 SGHTA and CDR2 FQGNSA. The DNA of the CDR3 is TGTGCCAGCAGCTTAGCGGGCGGGGACACCGGGGAGCTGTTTTTT. Translating gives CASSLAGGDTGELFF.

The CDR3 DNA is TGTGCCAGCACCCATTACCAGCCAGGGCCCACTGAAGCTTTCTTT. Translating it yields CASTHYQPGPTEAFF. The chain couples TRBV6-6 to TRBJ1-1; a possible D gene is TRBD1 (5 bases). The CDR3 consists of 15 residues. In germline, CDR1 is MNHNY, CDR2 SVGAGI (reference sequence). V was pared by 7 bases and J by 4 bases, with 19 bases between.

The chain combines TRBV25-1 with TRBJ2-3; a weak D match, TRBD2 (7 bases). V was cut by 4 bases and J by 0 bases, with 20 bases left in between. CDR3 length: 18 residues. The germline CDR1 and CDR2 sequences are MGHDK and SYGVNS. The CDR3 loop is CASSARQQGGYSTDTQYF. The DNA for the CDR3 is TGTGCCAGCAGTGCCCGACAACAGGGAGGGTATAGCACAGATACGCAGTATTTT.